The clone carrying this T cell receptor (beta chain) has just a few counts. Its antigen is undetermined. The data belong to a study of T-cell reconstitution after alpha-beta-depleted transplantation in children. Study findings and constraints: Reportedly, only several hundred clones from non-depleted graft cells drove alpha-beta T-cell counts at about two months. After transplant, high TCRbeta diversity at day 60 in some patients arose from surviving recipient T cells and thymic progenitors. A year had passed since transplant, and T-cell counts and diversity by then came mostly from newly produced T cells.

A TCRbeta library incorporating unique molecular identifiers was prepared. TCRdb re-analysed the PCR reads in MiXCR, keeping a single row per CDR3 protein. The table has about 980,000 distinct CDR3 sequences, about 29% seen once; the top ten hold about 28%. The CDR3 contains 14 residues. Trimming took 5 bases from V and 8 from J, leaving 16 bases between them. The V and J genes are TRBV12-3 or TRBV12-4 and TRBJ2-1, with D possibly matching TRBD1 (5 bases). The TCR sequence derives from a boy younger than two who had a stem cell transplant for SCID, so the T cells may come from the graft donor. Sequences were derived from PBMCs, mostly from graft donor cells, sampled 360 days after TCRalphabeta/CD19-depleted stem cell transplant. For the CDR3, the DNA is TGTGCCAGCAGTCCACCTTGGCAGGGCGATGAGCAGTTCTTC. Protein product: CASSPPWQGDEQFF.